These 31 T cell receptor beta chains share one sample of origin, sequenced in a study of naive and memory T cell subsets. General study findings and limits: Possibly reflecting memory cells re-expressing CD45RA, a few larger clonotypes occurred in naive repertoires, especially CD8.

An equimolar mix of two oligonucleotides served as the beta constant-region primer for TRBC1 and TRBC2. The ligated cDNA underwent four PCR rounds using SP2 and nested alpha and beta constant-region primers. TCRdb re-analysed the UMI-ligation and nested PCR reads in MiXCR, keeping a single row per CDR3 protein. The profile shows around 160,000 distinct CDR3 sequences, about 20% of them singletons. The antigens these receptors bind are not known. Sequencing was carried out using naive CD4+ T cells from blood. Source of these receptors: a human donor in good health.

This clonotype turned up a few times. This sequence joins TRBV6-5 and TRBJ1-2, with a weak D call TRBD1 (6 bases). V was shortened by 6 bases and J by 2 bases, with 16 bases between the two germline ends. This CDR3 is built from 15 residues. Germline V gene sequence: CDR1 MNHEY, CDR2 SVGAGI. CDR3 sequence reads: CASRRGGFGNYGYTF. Here the CDR3 DNA reads TGTGCCAGCAGGAGAGGGGGGTTTGGGAACTATGGCTACACCTTC.

This clonotype came up once. The chain couples TRBV6-5 to TRBJ2-7; the D is unclear. V lost 10 bases and J 3 bases, leaving 10 bases between the germline ends. This CDR3 has 11 residues. The germline V gene encodes CDR1 MNHEY and CDR2 SVGAGI. The CDR3 sequence is CATKWNYEQYF. CDR3 bases: TGTGCCACCAAATGGAACTACGAGCAGTACTTC.

The table lists this clonotype with a few counts. The gene calls are TRBV5-1 and TRBJ2-3; D ambiguous. Between the trimmed V and J ends, which lost 0 bases and 2 bases, there was a span of 10 bases. CDR3 length: 15 residues. CDR1 and CDR2 (germline): SGHRS, YFSETQ. This chain's CDR3 is CASSLAGQLTDTQYF. The CDR3 DNA follows: TGCGCCAGCAGCTTGGCCGGGCAGCTCACAGATACGCAGTATTTT.

This clonotype occurred a few times. The chain uses TRBV29-1 and TRBJ1-2; D is undetermined. V shed 4 bases and J shed 11 bases, with 17 bases lying between them. The CDR3 is made up of 12 amino acids. Germline-derived CDR1 and CDR2 are SQVTM and ANQGSEA. In nucleotides, the CDR3 is TGCAGCGTTGGGACGACGGGTTTGCGGTACACCTTC. Its protein product is CSVGTTGLRYTF.

This clonotype was counted only a few times. The rearrangement joins TRBV7-9 to TRBJ2-1, with a tentative D call TRBD2 (5 bases). The V gene's germline CDR1 is SEHNR and CDR2 FQNEAQ (reference sequence). V shed 0 bases and J shed 6 bases, with 9 bases lying between them. This CDR3 spans 14 amino acids. CDR3 in amino acids: CASSLAGVANEQFF. In DNA form, the CDR3 reads TGTGCCAGCAGCTTAGCGGGAGTTGCCAATGAGCAGTTCTTC.

The chain employs TRBV9 and TRBJ1-5; D is perhaps TRBD1 (5 bases). In germline, CDR1 is SGDLS, CDR2 YYNGEE. Trimming took 3 bases from V and 6 from J, leaving 13 bases between them. The CDR3 consists of 14 residues. CDR3 sequence: CASSAYLGGQPQHF. The DNA of the CDR3 is TGTGCCAGCAGCGCGTATCTCGGGGGTCAGCCCCAGCATTTT.

This rearrangement joins TRBV28 to TRBJ1-1; 7 nucleotides line up with TRBD1. V dropped 1 base and J dropped 4; count of bases not matched to a gene: 12. Germline assignment: CDR1 MDHEN and CDR2 SYDVKM. The CDR3 is 17 amino acids. DNA of the CDR3: TGTGCCAGCAGTTTATTGGTGGGAGCATCAGGGGGCACTGAAGCTTTCTTT. Its translation is CASSLLVGASGGTEAFF.

This chain uses TRBV12-3 or TRBV12-4 with TRBJ2-6; D perhaps matches TRBD1 (5 bases). The CDR3 sequence is 18 residues long. Trimming took off 6 bases at V and 0 bases at J, with 18 bases between the two ends. The CDR3 protein is CASSPPFPDSSGANVLTF. The CDR3 nucleotides are TGTGCCAGCAGCCCCCCCTTCCCTGACAGCTCTGGGGCCAACGTCCTGACTTTC.

The table lists this clonotype with many counts. The chain couples TRBV6-5 to TRBJ2-7; the match to TRBD1 covers 9 bases. CDR1 and CDR2 from the germline V gene are MNHEY and SVGAGI. CDR3 length: 15 amino acids. Trimming cost V 2 bases and J 5 bases; bases outside gene matches: 7. CDR3 DNA: TGTGCCAGCAGTTACGTGAGGACAGGGGTCAACGAGCAGTACTTC. This translates into CASSYVRTGVNEQYF.

The chain uses TRBV18 and TRBJ2-1; unclear D gene. Trimming cost V 4 bases and J 7 bases, with 17 bases left between them. From germline, CDR1 is KGHSH and CDR2 LQKENI. This CDR3 has 15 residues. The CDR3 DNA reads as TGTGCCAGCTCACAACATGCAGAACAGTTGAATGAGCAGTTCTTC. Translating gives CASSQHAEQLNEQFF.

This clonotype was seen ten or more times. The rearrangement joins TRBV11-2 to TRBJ2-7, with a weak D call TRBD2 (6 bases). Germline V CDR1 and CDR2: SGHAT, FQNNGV. V was clipped by 5 bases and J by 0 bases, with 20 bases between them. This CDR3 has 17 amino acids. CDR3 sequence (DNA): TGTGCCAGCAGCAAACTAGCACCCCGGTTGAGCTCCTACGAGCAGTACTTC. Its protein is CASSKLAPRLSSYEQYF.

The CDR3: CASSFRDFNEQFF. The DNA of the CDR3 is TGTGCCAGCAGCTTTCGGGACTTCAATGAGCAGTTCTTC. This rearrangement joins TRBV13 to TRBJ2-1, with D maybe TRBD2 (6 bases). The germline V and J ends were trimmed by 3 bases and 6 bases, with 9 bases remaining between them. Germline CDR1 is PRHDT and CDR2 is FYEKMQ (reference sequence). The CDR3 totals 13 residues. The full variable domain, completed using reference TRBV13 and TRBJ2-1, is AAGVIQSPRHLIKEKRETATLKCYPIPRHDTVYWYQQGPGQDPQFLISFYEKMQSDKGSIPDRFSAQQFSDYHSELNMSSLELGDSALYFCASSFRDFNEQFFGPGTRLTVL.

This clonotype was picked up a small number of times. The V and J genes are TRBV7-9 and TRBJ2-7, with D tentatively TRBD2 (6 bases). Deletions cut 7 bases from V and 4 bases from J, with 20 bases between. Germline assignment: CDR1 SEHNR and CDR2 FQNEAQ (reference sequence). The CDR3 is 15 residues long. The CDR3 nucleotides read TGTGCCAGCACCCCGCCGGCTGCAGGGACTTACGAGCAGTACTTC. Its protein product is CASTPPAAGTYEQYF.

This clonotype has at least ten counts. This chain connects TRBV20-1 to TRBJ2-1; D possibly corresponds to TRBD2 (6 bases). The CDR3 length is 15 residues. Between the trimmed V and J ends, which lost 2 bases and 3 bases, there was a span of 14 bases. The germline CDR1 and CDR2 sequences are DFQATT and SNEGSKA (reference sequence). DNA for the CDR3: TGCAGTGCTAGATACCCCCACGGGAGCTACAATGAGCAGTTCTTC. Protein: CSARYPHGSYNEQFF.

V and J are TRBV5-1 and TRBJ2-7; a possible D gene is TRBD2 (5 bases). The germline V gene encodes CDR1 SGHRS and CDR2 YFSETQ. CDR3 length: 14 amino acids. Trimming took 2 bases from V and 6 from J, leaving 15 bases between them. The CDR3 DNA sequence: TGCGCCAGCAGCTTTGGTAATACTAGTCCCGAGCAGTACTTC. Residues: CASSFGNTSPEQYF.

This clonotype was seen a handful of times. The CDR3, as DNA: TGCGCCAGCAGCACCATAGCGGGAGCTCCTTACGAGCAGTACTTC. Translated: CASSTIAGAPYEQYF. The V call is TRBV5-1, the J call TRBJ2-7, with 9 bases matching TRBD2. With V trimmed by 4 bases and J by 4 bases, 9 bases remained unmatched. Germline V gene data show CDR1 as SGHRS and CDR2 as YFSETQ. The CDR3 is 15 residues long.

The chain has TRBV27 and TRBJ2-2; 12 bases match TRBD2. CDR3 length: 16 residues. The V segment lost 4 bases and the J segment 7 bases; nucleotides outside the gene matches: 7. Germline CDR1 MNHEY, CDR2 SMNVEV (reference sequence). In nucleotides, the CDR3 is TGTGCCAGCAGTTCTAGACTAGCGGGAGTCGGCGGGGAGCTGTTTTTT. It encodes CASSSRLAGVGGELFF.

This clonotype turned up a few times. The V and J genes are TRBV12-3 or TRBV12-4 and TRBJ1-5; D possibly corresponds to TRBD1 (6 bases). CDR3 size: 15 residues. V lost 2 bases, J lost 7 bases, and 15 bases lay in between. This chain's CDR3 is CASSLKGRGRQPQHF. As DNA, the CDR3 is TGTGCCAGCAGTTTAAAGGGCAGGGGAAGACAGCCCCAGCATTTT.

At least ten counts were recorded for this clonotype. The CDR3 DNA reads TGTGCCAGCAGTTTCACTATCGAGCAGCCCCAGCATTTT. Residues: CASSFTIEQPQHF. V and J are TRBV12-3 or TRBV12-4 and TRBJ1-5; no definite D call. This CDR3 region has 13 residues. V gave up 3 bases and J gave up 7 bases, with 10 bases separating them.

The rearrangement links TRBV28 to TRBJ1-5; D is perhaps TRBD1 (6 bases). The germline V gene has CDR1 MDHEN and CDR2 SYDVKM. There are 15 residues in the CDR3. V was pared by 5 bases and J by 3 bases, with 14 bases between. The CDR3 sequence is CASSISDRFNQPQHF. In DNA, the CDR3 is TGTGCCAGCAGTATCTCCGACAGGTTCAATCAGCCCCAGCATTTT.

The genes are TRBV29-1 and TRBJ2-5; D gene ambiguous. Trimming removed 8 bases from V and 4 bases from J, with 14 bases in between. Germline values: CDR1 SQVTM, CDR2 ANQGSEA. This CDR3 contains 12 residues. DNA of the CDR3: TGCAGCTACCGGGCCACTGGAGAGACCCAGTACTTC. Its protein is CSYRATGETQYF.

In this sample, this clonotype turned up a few times. V is TRBV29-1 and J is TRBJ1-5; 7 bases map to TRBD1. Losses at the gene ends were 5 bases for V and 3 bases for J; bases not matched to a gene: 4. CDR1 and CDR2 from the germline V gene are SQVTM and ANQGSEA. The CDR3 totals 13 residues. CDR3 sequence: CSVSRGDNQPQHF. DNA for the CDR3: TGCAGCGTTTCCAGGGGGGACAATCAGCCCCAGCATTTT.

This clonotype showed up just a few times. The gene calls are TRBV20-1 and TRBJ2-1; D gene uncertain. Trimming pared 3 bases from V and 7 bases from J, leaving 19 bases between. CDR3 length: 15 amino acids. CDR1 DFQATT and CDR2 SNEGSKA come from the germline V gene (reference sequence). CDR3 nucleotides: TGCAGTGCTAGGGGCCTGCTGGATTCGGGTAATGAGCAGTTCTTC. Residues: CSARGLLDSGNEQFF.

The CDR3 sequence is CASSDSPHTYEQYF. Here the CDR3 DNA reads TGTGCCAGTAGTGACAGTCCCCACACCTACGAGCAGTACTTC. The V gene is TRBV19, the J gene TRBJ2-7, with D perhaps matching TRBD1 (5 bases). V was trimmed by 5 bases and J by 2 bases, leaving 13 bases between them. The CDR3 length is 14 residues. Germline V gene lookup returns CDR1 LNHDA and CDR2 SQIVND (reference sequence).

The rearrangement uses TRBV6-6 and TRBJ2-1, with TRBD1 identical over 8 bases. Germline-derived CDR1 and CDR2 are MNHNY and SVGAGI (reference sequence). The CDR3 is 14 amino acids. V was pared by 7 bases and J by 4 bases, with 6 bases of the junction left unmatched. The CDR3 here is CASNRQGLYNEQFF. The CDR3 nucleotides read TGTGCCAGCAACAGACAGGGGCTATACAATGAGCAGTTCTTC.

This clonotype occurred a few times. The genes are TRBV28 and TRBJ2-7, with 8 bases that match TRBD1. The junction had 13 bases not matched to a gene; V was cut back by 6 bases and J by 6 bases. Germline V gene lookup returns CDR1 MDHEN and CDR2 SYDVKM. The CDR3 sequence is 15 residues long. CDR3 nucleotides: TGTGCCAGCAGGGTCTTAGACAGGGGCTTTGGCGAGCAGTACTTC. Amino acid sequence: CASRVLDRGFGEQYF.

V and J are TRBV29-1 and TRBJ2-5; D not resolved. Germline V gene lookup returns CDR1 SQVTM and CDR2 ANQGSEA. The CDR3 has 14 amino acids. The ends were cut back, 2 bases at V and 4 bases at J, with 14 bases in the middle. CDR3 DNA sequence: TGCAGCGTTGAATGGGCCAGGCAGGTAGAGACCCAGTACTTC. The encoded protein is CSVEWARQVETQYF. The whole variable domain, filled in from reference TRBV29-1 and TRBJ2-5, reads SAVISQKPSRDICQRGTSLTIQCQVDSQVTMMFWYRQQPGQSLTLIATANQGSEATYESGFVIDKFPISRPNLTFSTLTVSNMSPEDSSIYLCSVEWARQVETQYFGPGTRLLVL.

This clonotype was seen more than once but under ten times. V and J are TRBV28 and TRBJ2-7, with D unclear. Germline V lookup: CDR1 MDHEN, CDR2 SYDVKM. Trimming took off 5 bases at V and 5 bases at J, with 7 bases between the two ends. The CDR3 is 11 residues long. CDR3 in DNA: TGTGCCAGCAGTGGATTAGACGAGCAGTACTTC. It codes for CASSGLDEQYF.

The V and J genes are TRBV14 and TRBJ1-2; D unclear. Germline values: CDR1 SGHDN, CDR2 FVKESK. Trimming took 3 bases from V and 5 from J, leaving 10 bases between them. The CDR3 consists of 13 residues. The CDR3 spells CASSQDPGYGYTF. In DNA, the CDR3 is TGTGCCAGCAGCCAGGATCCGGGGTATGGCTACACCTTC.

CDR3 nucleotide sequence: TGTGCCAGCTCACCAGTTAAGGCCGGGACTAGCTCCTACAATGAGCAGTTCTTC. It codes for CASSPVKAGTSSYNEQFF. J is TRBJ2-1 and V is TRBV18, with 8 bases matching TRBD2. Per germline, CDR1 KGHSH and CDR2 LQKENI. Unmatched junction bases numbered 9, after V lost 2 bases and J lost 0 bases. The CDR3 totals 18 residues. Based on the CDR3 plus reference TRBV18 and TRBJ2-1, the full variable domain is NAGVMQNPRHLVRRRGQEARLRCSPMKGHSHVYWYRQLPEEGLKFMVYLQKENIIDESGMPKERFSAEFPKEGPSILRIQQVVRGDSAAYFCASSPVKAGTSSYNEQFFGPGTRLTVL.

There are many counts of this clonotype. This chain joins TRBV30 and TRBJ2-7; perhaps TRBD1 as D (6 bases). The CDR3 contains 15 residues. V was pared by 0 bases and J by 6 bases, with 18 bases between. CDR1 and CDR2 (germline): GTSNPN, SVGIG (reference sequence). As DNA, the CDR3 is TGTGCCTGGAGTGTATCGCAGGGGATGACGGGCGAGCAGTACTTC. It codes for CAWSVSQGMTGEQYF.